The rows below give T cell receptor beta chains drawn from one sample of a study of blood T cell repertoires in COVID-19. Method: immunoSEQ multiplex PCR; TCRdb's copy keeps in-frame clones and lacks some. Among 150,000 or so clones, 87% were seen once, and the ten largest hold roughly 3.9%. Specimen: PBMCs or T cells enriched from blood (not recorded which). All receptors come from a woman aged 40-49 years who had been exposed to COVID-19. Both conserved end residues are part of each CDR3. A D gene is named only where the DNA matches it firmly. The listing skips clone size in some rows; elsewhere it reads once, few, many or a size class.

clone_size	v_call	j_call	d_call	cdr3_nt	cdr3_aa
NA	TRBV10-1	TRBJ1-1	NA	TGCGCCAGCAGCGGAGCGGGCACTGAAGCTTTCTTT	CASSGAGTEAFF
NA	TRBV2	TRBJ2-1	TRBD1	TGTGCCAGCAACCCCCACAGGGGGGACAATGAGCAGTTCTTC	CASNPHRGDNEQFF
NA	TRBV24-1	TRBJ1-5	TRBD1	TGTGCCACCAGTGGAAGAGGGGGCTGGGAGCCCCAGCATTTT	CATSGRGGWEPQHF
few	TRBV7-9	TRBJ1-4	TRBD1	TGTGCCAGCAGCCCGGGACAGGGGGCATTTTATGAAAAACTGTTTTTT	CASSPGQGAFYEKLFF
NA	TRBV6-5	TRBJ1-1	NA	TGTGCCAGCAGACAGAACACTGAAGCTTTCTTT	CASRQNTEAFF
NA	TRBV13	TRBJ1-2	TRBD1	TGTGCCAGCAGCCCATCTACAGGGGGCTATGGCTACACCTTC	CASSPSTGGYGYTF
NA	TRBV12-5	TRBJ2-1	NA	TGTGCTAGTGGTTCAGCAGGGTTGGGGCAGTTCTTC	CASGSAGLGQFF
NA	TRBV19	TRBJ1-5	TRBD1	TGTGCCAGTAGGACAGGGGATTATGGCAATCAGCCCCAGCATTTT	CASRTGDYGNQPQHF
NA	TRBV5-1	TRBJ1-5	NA	TGCGCCAGCAGCTTGGCAGGGCTCAATCAGCCCCAGCATTTT	CASSLAGLNQPQHF
NA	TRBV10-3	TRBJ1-1	NA	TGTGCCACAATAAGGGGGGGGAACACTGAAGCTTTCTTT	CATIRGGNTEAFF
NA	TRBV5-4	TRBJ1-3	NA	TGTGCCAGCAGCCAAAACTCGGGAAACACCATATATTTT	CASSQNSGNTIYF
NA	TRBV18	TRBJ2-2	NA	TGTGCCAGCTCACAAACCGTTCTACCTGAGACCGGGGAGCTGTTTTTT	CASSQTVLPETGELFF
NA	TRBV28	TRBJ1-5	TRBD1	TGTGCCATCGGACAGGACAATCAGCCCCAGCATTTT	CAIGQDNQPQHF
NA	TRBV28	TRBJ1-1	TRBD1	TGTGCCAGCAGTTTGCAGGGGGCGCTTCCTGAAGCTTTCTTT	CASSLQGALPEAFF
NA	TRBV6-5	TRBJ1-2	NA	TGTGCCAGCAGGGTCTTAGGCAGGGCGGACGGCTACACCTTC	CASRVLGRADGYTF
NA	TRBV19	TRBJ1-6	TRBD1	TGTGCCAGTAGTGCACACCCGACAGGGGTCGCCTCACCCCTCCACTTT	CASSAHPTGVASPLHF
few	TRBV4-1	TRBJ1-5	NA	TGCGCCAGCAGCCAATACCAGAACACCAATCAGCCCCAGCATTTT	CASSQYQNTNQPQHF
NA	TRBV7-8	TRBJ2-1	TRBD2	TGTGCCAGCAGCGAGACACTAGCGGGGGTTGTGGATGAGCAGTTCTTC	CASSETLAGVVDEQFF
NA	TRBV19	TRBJ1-4	NA	TGTGCCAGTAGTAACAAGAATGAAAAACTGTTTTTT	CASSNKNEKLFF
NA	TRBV27	TRBJ2-3	NA	TGTGCCAGCAGTTTATCCCCGGGATTTTCGGATACGCAGTATTTT	CASSLSPGFSDTQYF
NA	TRBV6-6	TRBJ1-1	NA	TGTGCCAGCAGTTACGGCTCCGGCGGTGAAGCTTTCTTT	CASSYGSGGEAFF
once	TRBV11-2	TRBJ2-7	TRBD1	TGTGCCAGCAGCTTGGGGGACAGTCTCCCGTTCGAGCAGTACTTC	CASSLGDSLPFEQYF
once	TRBV10-3	TRBJ1-4	NA	TGTGCCATCAGTGAGTCCAGGCTTTATAATGAAAAACTGTTTTTT	CAISESRLYNEKLFF
NA	TRBV10-1	TRBJ2-1	TRBD2	TGCGCCAGCAGTGTCGACGGGGGGAGAGGGGAGCAGTTCTTC	CASSVDGGRGEQFF
NA	TRBV10-1	TRBJ1-1	NA	TGCGCCAGCAGTGCCCAGGGGCGCTCGACTGAAGCTTTCTTT	CASSAQGRSTEAFF
NA	TRBV7-6	TRBJ2-3	TRBD2	TGTGCCAGCAGCTTGGGCCCGGGACTAGCGGGGGGTAGCACAGATACGCAGTATTTT	CASSLGPGLAGGSTDTQYF
NA	TRBV13	TRBJ2-7	TRBD2	TGTGCCAGCAGCTTACAGCGGGAGGGCCACGAGCAGTACTTC	CASSLQREGHEQYF
NA	TRBV11-2	TRBJ2-7	NA	TGTGCCAGCAGCTCTCTTCCCCAGGCGGGACGCAATCAGTACGAGCAGTACTTC	CASSSLPQAGRNQYEQYF
few	TRBV27	TRBJ2-7	TRBD1	TGTGCCAGCAAGACTTCCCGACAGGGTAGTCACGAGCAGTACTTC	CASKTSRQGSHEQYF
NA	TRBV5-6	TRBJ1-1	NA	TGTGCCAGCAGCTACACAGTGAACACTGAAGCTTTCTTT	CASSYTVNTEAFF
NA	TRBV27	TRBJ1-5	NA	TGTGCCAGCAGTTTACCGGGGAAGCCCCAGCATTTT	CASSLPGKPQHF
NA	TRBV5-6	TRBJ1-1	NA	TGTGCCAGCAGCTTAGACAGAGACACTGAAGCTTTCTTT	CASSLDRDTEAFF
NA	TRBV7-9	TRBJ1-4	NA	TGTGCCAGCAGCCCCAAAGGCCAGGGTACGGGTAATGAGGAAAAACTGTTTTTT	CASSPKGQGTGNEEKLFF
NA	TRBV19	TRBJ1-5	TRBD1	TGTGCCAGTCGACAGGGGGCCAATCAGCCCCAGCATTTT	CASRQGANQPQHF
NA	TRBV29-1	TRBJ1-1	TRBD1	TGCAGCGTTGGAAAGGGCCAGGGGGCGGGGGCTGAAGCTTTCTTT	CSVGKGQGAGAEAFF
NA	TRBV28	TRBJ2-2	TRBD1	TGTGCCAGCATCATACAGGGGGCAGGCGGGGAGCTGTTTTTT	CASIIQGAGGELFF
NA	TRBV14	TRBJ2-3	NA	TGTGCCAGCAGCCAAGGTTCTGGAGGGGTCGATACGCAGTATTTT	CASSQGSGGVDTQYF
NA	TRBV19	TRBJ1-1	TRBD1	TGTGCCAGTAAATACGGGACAGGGGTAGGTGAAGCTTTCTTT	CASKYGTGVGEAFF
NA	TRBV19	TRBJ1-2	NA	TGTGCCACAAATCAGGGGTCTGGCTACACCTTC	CATNQGSGYTF
NA	TRBV28	TRBJ2-3	NA	TGTGCCAGCAGCCCTAGCAGTAGCACAGATACGCAGTATTTT	CASSPSSSTDTQYF
NA	TRBV20-1	TRBJ1-5	NA	TGCAGTGCCGGGACAACGCATTTT	CSAGTTHF
NA	TRBV14	TRBJ2-7	NA	TGTGCCAGCAGCCAAGGCAGAGAGCAGTACTTC	CASSQGREQYF
NA	TRBV5-1	TRBJ2-1	TRBD2	TGCGCCAGCGCCTTCGGGGGGGCCGGGTCCTACAATGAGCAGTTCTTC	CASAFGGAGSYNEQFF
few	TRBV11-1	TRBJ2-7	TRBD1	TGTGCCAGCAGCCTTCGTAGGGGGACAGGGAGCTACGAGCAGTACTTC	CASSLRRGTGSYEQYF
few	TRBV27	TRBJ2-7	TRBD2	TGTGCCATCCCTAACGGCGGCGGGAGCTACGAGCAGTACTTC	CAIPNGGGSYEQYF